One and the same sample provided the 21 T cell receptor beta chains below, sequenced in a study of glioma-infiltrating T cells after dendritic cell vaccination. Measured with immunoSEQ multiplex PCR; TCRdb has only the in-frame clones, and not every one. The data hold 95,000 to 110,000 clones, with roughly 79% observed a single time. The input for sequencing was blood, taken before dendritic cell vaccination. The receptors here all came from a human donor with glioblastoma.

CDR3 residues: CASSLGRGYGYTF. The CDR3 DNA is TGTGCCAGCAGCTTAGGGAGGGGCTATGGCTACACCTTC. This chain connects TRBV7-2 to TRBJ1-2, with D tentatively TRBD1 (5 bases). The CDR3 consists of 13 residues. CDR1 is SGHTA and CDR2 is FQGNSA in the germline V gene. The V end was cut by 1 base, the J end by 4 bases, with 7 bases between.

A remark on this clone: An end of the junction does not agree with germline; a read error may underlie this. V gene TRBV7-7 combines with J gene TRBJ2-1; perhaps TRBD1 as D (6 bases). CDR1 SSHAT and CDR2 FNYEAQ come from the germline V gene (reference sequence). The CDR3 is 13 residues long. The CDR3 DNA sequence: TGTGCTAGCAGCTTAGGGGGTCGAGGGGAGCAGTTCTTC. Translation gives CASSLGGRGEQFF.

Here the CDR3 reads CASSLVETMNYEQYF. As DNA, the CDR3 is TGTGCCAGCAGCTTAGTTGAGACAATGAACTACGAGCAGTACTTC. This chain uses TRBV11-2 with TRBJ2-7, with D unclear. V shed 1 base and J shed 3 bases, with 13 bases lying between them. CDR3 length: 15 amino acids. Germline V CDR1 and CDR2: SGHAT, FQNNGV.

This rearrangement joins TRBV5-1 to TRBJ1-4; D gene unclear. Germline V gives CDR1 SGHRS, CDR2 YFSETQ. This CDR3 region has 13 residues. Trimming pared 0 bases from V and 4 bases from J, leaving 4 bases between. The CDR3 is CASSLASNEKLFF. The CDR3 nucleotides read TGCGCCAGCAGCTTGGCCAGTAATGAAAAACTGTTTTTT.

The chain couples TRBV7-8 to TRBJ2-5; the match to TRBD1 covers 8 bases. The CDR3 is made up of 15 amino acids. The germline V gene has CDR1 SGHVS and CDR2 FQNEAQ. V was clipped by 5 bases and J by 5 bases; unmatched bases: 10. CDR3 nucleotide sequence: TGTGCCAGCAGCGTAGTACAGGGGGACGTGGAGACCCAGTACTTC. It specifies CASSVVQGDVETQYF.

The chain is built from TRBV6-5 and TRBJ1-6, with a tentative D call TRBD1 (5 bases). V gave up 6 bases and J gave up 9 bases, with 18 bases separating them. Germline assignment: CDR1 MNHEY and CDR2 SVGAGI. CDR3 length: 15 amino acids. The DNA of the CDR3 is TGTGCCAGCAGCCCGGAGGGGAGTTCTAGTTCACCCCTCCACTTT. Its translation: CASSPEGSSSSPLHF.

Details on this clone: Other DNA sequences from this sample encode an identical CDR3 as well. The chain carries TRBV5-1 and TRBJ1-1; D unresolved. Germline V gene data show CDR1 as SGHRS and CDR2 as YFSETQ. V lost 4 bases to trimming and J lost 0 bases, with 7 bases between them. There are 13 residues in the CDR3. The CDR3 spells CASSPGVNTEAFF. In DNA form, the CDR3 reads TGCGCCAGCAGCCCCGGGGTGAACACTGAAGCTTTCTTT.

V and J are TRBV12-5 and TRBJ2-7; perhaps TRBD2 as D (5 bases). V lost 0 bases, J lost 7 bases, and 7 bases lay in between. The CDR3 runs to 12 residues. Germline CDR1 and CDR2: LGHNT and FRNRAP. The CDR3 DNA reads TGTGCTAGTGGTTTGGTAGGACTGGAGCAGTACTTC. Protein product: CASGLVGLEQYF.

This chain joins TRBV4-3 and TRBJ2-7; TRBD2 matches 7 bases. Unmatched junction bases numbered 14, after V lost 0 bases and J lost 3 bases. The CDR3 length is 18 residues. Germline CDR1 LGHNA, CDR2 YSLEER. The CDR3 sequence is CASSQDYGREGGDYEQYF. In nucleotides, the CDR3 is TGCGCCAGCAGCCAAGATTACGGCAGGGAGGGTGGGGACTACGAGCAGTACTTC.

In its sample, this clone was seen a few times. V and J are TRBV5-1 and TRBJ2-5, with 7 bases that match TRBD1. V gave up 5 bases and J gave up 1 base; unmatched junction bases: 8. CDR1 and CDR2 from the germline V gene are SGHRS and YFSETQ. The CDR3 runs to 15 residues. Here the CDR3 reads CASRETGPFQETQYF. The CDR3 DNA sequence: TGCGCCAGCAGGGAGACAGGGCCATTCCAAGAGACCCAGTACTTC. Supplemented by reference TRBV5-1 and TRBJ2-5, the full variable domain reads KAGVTQTPRYLIKTRGQQVTLSCSPISGHRSVSWYQQTPGQGLQFLFEYFSETQRNKGNFPGRFSGRQFSNSRSEMNVSTLELGDSALYLCASRETGPFQETQYFGPGTRLLVL.

The chain couples TRBV2 to TRBJ2-5; perhaps TRBD1 as D (5 bases). This CDR3 is 15 amino acids long. CDR1 is SNHLY, CDR2 FYNNEI, per germline. V was cut by 5 bases and J by 0 bases, with 13 bases left in between. The CDR3 bases are TGTGCCAGCAGTTCCCAACAGGTGTACCAAGAGACCCAGTACTTC. Translation: CASSSQQVYQETQYF.

This clone has just a few counts. This chain links TRBV6-5 with TRBJ1-6, with a tentative D call TRBD1 (6 bases). CDR3 length equals 14 residues. Trimming left V 6 bases short and J 9 bases short, with 15 bases between. Germline V gives CDR1 MNHEY, CDR2 SVGAGI. CDR3 in DNA: TGTGCCAGCAGCCTCTCGGACAGTTCTTCACCCCTCCACTTT. This gives the protein CASSLSDSSSPLHF.

About this clone: This specimen includes other DNA sequences encoding the same CDR3. J is TRBJ2-3 and V is TRBV6-1; 14 positions agree with TRBD2. CDR1 and CDR2 (germline): MNHNS, SASEGT. The CDR3 is 15 residues long. J lost 6 bases, V lost 3 bases, and 2 bases had no gene match. The CDR3: CASSETSGGADTQYF. The CDR3 DNA reads TGTGCCAGCAGTGAGACTAGCGGGGGGGCCGATACGCAGTATTTT.

The chain employs TRBV18 and TRBJ2-7; maybe TRBD1 (6 bases). The V end lost 0 bases, the J end lost 6 bases, and 21 bases lay between the germline ends. Per germline, CDR1 KGHSH and CDR2 LQKENI. The CDR3 covers 17 residues. In nucleotides, the CDR3 is TGTGCCAGCTCACCACCGGCCCCCAGGGGCTGGGAGCCCGAGCAGTACTTC. Protein: CASSPPAPRGWEPEQYF.

The chain is built from TRBV10-2 and TRBJ2-1; the D is unclear. V shed 5 bases and J shed 7 bases, with 12 bases lying between them. This CDR3 is 13 amino acids long. Germline lookup yields CDR1 WSHSY and CDR2 SAAADI. CDR3: CASSRLGGNEQFF. CDR3 in DNA: TGCGCCAGCAGTCGGCTAGGTGGTAATGAGCAGTTCTTC.

Here the CDR3 DNA reads TGCGCCAGCAGCCTCACAGGGGCCGCCGGTTTCTATGGCTACACCTTC. It codes for CASSLTGAAGFYGYTF. The V gene is TRBV4-1, the J gene TRBJ1-2, with 7 bases that match TRBD1. Trimming at V came to 4 bases and at J to 4 bases, leaving 12 bases not matched to a gene. The CDR3 is made up of 16 amino acids. Germline CDR1 reads MGHRA; CDR2 reads YSYEKL.

J is TRBJ1-1 and V is TRBV5-1; maybe TRBD1 (6 bases). The V gene lost 4 bases and the J gene lost 0 bases, with 10 bases spanning the gap. This CDR3 is built from 14 residues. From germline, CDR1 is SGHRS and CDR2 YFSETQ. Written as DNA, the CDR3 is TGCGCCAGCAGCCCGGGACACTTGAACACTGAAGCTTTCTTT. It codes for CASSPGHLNTEAFF.

Written as DNA, the CDR3 is TGTGCCAGCAGCTTAGGCCCCCCGGGACAGGGTGTATACGAGCAGTACTTC. Its protein is CASSLGPPGQGVYEQYF. The chain combines TRBV7-2 with TRBJ2-7; 9 bases map to TRBD1. The V and J ends lost 1 base and 4 bases, in that order; junction bases with no gene match: 11. CDR3 length: 17 amino acids. Germline assignment: CDR1 SGHTA and CDR2 FQGNSA. The full variable domain, with the rest looked up from reference TRBV7-2 and TRBJ2-7, is GAGVSQSPSNKVTEKGKDVELRCDPISGHTALYWYRQSLGQGLEFLIYFQGNSAPDKSGLPSDRFSAERTGGSVSTLTIQRTQQEDSAVYLCASSLGPPGQGVYEQYFGPGTRLTVT.

This clone was detected a few times. The rearrangement links TRBV11-2 to TRBJ1-2; D not certain. This CDR3 is 13 amino acids long. Trimming removed 1 base at V and 4 bases at J, with 7 bases between. Germline assignment: CDR1 SGHAT and CDR2 FQNNGV. CDR3 in amino acids: CASSLVPSYGYTF. The CDR3 DNA sequence: TGTGCCAGCAGCTTAGTTCCCAGCTATGGCTACACCTTC.

The chain has TRBV7-2 and TRBJ2-6; D perhaps matches TRBD1 (6 bases). Trimming left V 5 bases short and J 2 bases short, with 10 bases between. The CDR3 has 15 residues. The V gene's germline CDR1 is SGHTA and CDR2 FQGNSA. CDR3: CASSPRTAGANVLTF. DNA for the CDR3: TGTGCCAGCAGCCCCCGGACAGCTGGGGCCAACGTCCTGACTTTC.

This clone was counted a single time. The V gene is TRBV5-5, the J gene TRBJ2-7, with 7 bases matching TRBD1. The germline V gene encodes CDR1 SGHKS and CDR2 YYEKEE (reference sequence). The CDR3 sequence is 14 residues long. Unmatched junction bases numbered 7, after V lost 4 bases and J lost 3 bases. CDR3 nucleotide sequence: TGTGCCAGCAGCGCCGGGACAGTGAACTACGAGCAGTACTTC. It is translated as CASSAGTVNYEQYF.